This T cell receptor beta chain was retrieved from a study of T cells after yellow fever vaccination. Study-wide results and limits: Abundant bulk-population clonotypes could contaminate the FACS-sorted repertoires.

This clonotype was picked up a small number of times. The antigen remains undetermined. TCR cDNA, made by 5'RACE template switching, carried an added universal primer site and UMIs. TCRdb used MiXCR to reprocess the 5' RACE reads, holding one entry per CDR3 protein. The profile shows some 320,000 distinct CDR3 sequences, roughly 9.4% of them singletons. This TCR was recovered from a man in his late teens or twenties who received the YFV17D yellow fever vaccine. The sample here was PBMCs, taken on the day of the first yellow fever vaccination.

CDR3 region: CAISDHNLQYGYTF. CDR3 nucleotides: TGTGCCATCAGTGATCACAATCTACAATATGGCTACACCTTC. The chain recombines TRBV10-3 with TRBJ1-2; D unresolved. Per the germline V gene, CDR1 is ENHRY and CDR2 is SYGVKD. The CDR3 has 14 amino acids. V was cut by 3 bases and J by 5 bases, with 13 bases left in between.